This record concerns one T cell receptor beta chain sequence. As yet, its antigen is unknown. This entry is derived from a study of Tregs in tolerant kidney transplant recipients. General study findings and limits: Findings come from small patient numbers and require larger validation.

The repertoire was sequenced with immunoSEQ multiplex PCR; TCRdb's copy has only in-frame clones and lacks some. This sample has approximately 260,000 clones, with 80% to 85% found just once. The germline V gene encodes CDR1 ENHRY and CDR2 SYGVKD. V was clipped by 11 bases and J by 3 bases, with 13 bases between them. The CDR3 contains 12 residues. The material sequenced was CD4+ T cells from blood. The chain couples TRBV10-3 to TRBJ1-2; weak D call: TRBD1 (5 bases). The sequence came from a human donor in good health. As DNA, the CDR3 is TGTGCCTCCGGGGGGAGGGACTATGGCTACACCTTC. Translation: CASGGRDYGYTF.